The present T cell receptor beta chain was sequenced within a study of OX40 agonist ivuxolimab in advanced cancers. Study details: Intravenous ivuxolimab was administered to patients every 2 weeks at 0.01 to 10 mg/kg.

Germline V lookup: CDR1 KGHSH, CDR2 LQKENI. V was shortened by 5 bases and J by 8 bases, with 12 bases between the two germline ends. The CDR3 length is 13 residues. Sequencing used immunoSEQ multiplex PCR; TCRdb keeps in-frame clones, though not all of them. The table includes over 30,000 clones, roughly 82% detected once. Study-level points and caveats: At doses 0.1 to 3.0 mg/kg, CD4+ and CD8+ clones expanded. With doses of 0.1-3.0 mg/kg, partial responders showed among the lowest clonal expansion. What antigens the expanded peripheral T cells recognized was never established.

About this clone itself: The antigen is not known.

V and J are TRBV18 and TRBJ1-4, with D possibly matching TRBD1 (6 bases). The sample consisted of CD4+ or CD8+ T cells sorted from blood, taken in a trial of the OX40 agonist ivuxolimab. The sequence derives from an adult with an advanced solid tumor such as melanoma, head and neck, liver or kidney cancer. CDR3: CASSWPGTEKLFF. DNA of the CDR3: TGTGCCAGCTCATGGCCGGGGACAGAAAAACTGTTTTTT.